Following are 20 T cell receptor beta chains from one sample sequenced in a study of a mutant IDH1 vaccine in newly diagnosed glioma. Regarding time point: week 11, during vaccination. Every single dose of the vaccine, 300 ug of mutant IDH1 20-mer peptide, came with topical imiquimod. Repertoires were generated with immunoSEQ multiplex PCR, while TCRdb's copy carries only in-frame clones and drops some. The top ten clones hold 8% to 13% of a sample with 20,000 to 25,000 clones, just over 70% of them seen once. Their antigens remain unidentified. Here the sequenced sample was peripheral blood mononuclear cells (PBMCs), taken from a glioma patient whose treatment included an IDH1 peptide vaccine. The receptors originated from a young man with glioma. Some clones in this sample may be carry-over from other donors' samples.

The V gene is TRBV7-2, the J gene TRBJ2-2, with TRBD2 identical over 8 bases. V gave up 3 bases and J gave up 0 bases; unmatched junction bases: 6. This CDR3 has 17 amino acids. The germline V gene encodes CDR1 SGHTA and CDR2 FQGNSA. CDR3 sequence: CASSFDGGVSNTGELFF. As DNA, the CDR3 is TGTGCCAGCAGCTTCGACGGGGGGGTGTCGAACACCGGGGAGCTGTTTTTT. Full variable domain (missing parts from reference TRBV7-2 and TRBJ2-2): GAGVSQSPSNKVTEKGKDVELRCDPISGHTALYWYRQSLGQGLEFLIYFQGNSAPDKSGLPSDRFSAERTGGSVSTLTIQRTQQEDSAVYLCASSFDGGVSNTGELFFGEGSRLTVL.

This clone has a single count. This chain links TRBV5-1 with TRBJ1-4; D is possibly TRBD1 (5 bases). Germline loops: CDR1 SGHRS, CDR2 YFSETQ. The CDR3 runs 15 residues. Between the trimmed V and J ends, which lost 4 bases and 0 bases, there was a span of 10 bases. DNA for the CDR3: TGCGCCAGCAGCATTCAGGGTGCAACTAATGAAAAACTGTTTTTT. Translating it yields CASSIQGATNEKLFF.

V and J are TRBV5-5 and TRBJ1-5; D is ambiguous. V was trimmed by 1 base and J by 3 bases, leaving 8 bases between them. Germline CDR1 SGHKS, CDR2 YYEKEE (reference sequence). The CDR3 is 14 residues long. CDR3 residues: CASSLSGTNQPQHF. CDR3 nucleotides: TGTGCCAGCAGCTTGTCTGGAACCAATCAGCCCCAGCATTTT.

Turning to this clone: At one end the junction does not follow the germline gene, possibly because of a read error. This chain links TRBV7-7 with TRBJ2-5, with a weak D call TRBD2 (6 bases). Germline values: CDR1 SSHAT, CDR2 FNYEAQ (reference sequence). The CDR3 is made up of 12 amino acids. Here the CDR3 DNA reads TGTGCTAGCAGCCGGGCGGGGGAGACCCAGTACTTC. As protein: CASSRAGETQYF.

This clone was observed a single time. The rearrangement uses TRBV19 and TRBJ2-1; 9 nucleotides line up with TRBD1. CDR3 length equals 17 residues. V trimming: 1 base; J trimming: 1 base; junction bases outside the gene matches: 5. CDR1 LNHDA and CDR2 SQIVND come from the germline V gene (reference sequence). The CDR3 reads CASSIATGTGSYNEQFF. The CDR3 DNA is TGTGCCAGTAGTATAGCTACCGGGACAGGGTCCTACAATGAGCAGTTCTTC.

This clone came up a few times. The chain uses TRBV4-3 and TRBJ1-5; D uncertain. The germline V gene encodes CDR1 LGHNA and CDR2 YSLEER. Trimming left V 0 bases short and J 4 bases short, with 10 bases between. The CDR3 is 15 amino acids. The chain's CDR3 is CASSQDLMWNQPQHF. In DNA form, the CDR3 reads TGCGCCAGCAGCCAAGATTTGATGTGGAATCAGCCCCAGCATTTT.

The genes are TRBV4-3 and TRBJ2-1; TRBD2 matches 11 bases. V dropped 4 bases and J dropped 7; count of bases not matched to a gene: 3. Germline lookup yields CDR1 LGHNA and CDR2 YSLEER. The CDR3 is 14 amino acids. In nucleotides, the CDR3 is TGCGCCAGCAGCCTAGCGGGAGGGCCTAATGAGCAGTTCTTC. Protein product: CASSLAGGPNEQFF.

The V call is TRBV27, the J call TRBJ2-2, with TRBD1 matching 8 bases. The CDR3 is 14 residues long. Germline V gene data show CDR1 as MNHEY and CDR2 as SMNVEV (reference sequence). V lost 4 bases to trimming and J lost 7 bases; unmatched junction nucleotides: 5. The CDR3 loop reads CASSWDRLVGELFF. CDR3 DNA: TGTGCCAGCAGTTGGGACAGGTTGGTCGGGGAGCTGTTTTTT.

The gene calls are TRBV6-1 and TRBJ2-7; 7 nucleotides match TRBD2. Germline CDR1 reads MNHNS; CDR2 reads SASEGT. The CDR3 is 14 residues long. Trimming at V came to 5 bases and at J to 0 bases, leaving 4 bases not matched to a gene. CDR3 loop: CASSLAGNSYEQYF. Here the CDR3 DNA reads TGTGCCAGCAGTTTAGCGGGTAACTCCTACGAGCAGTACTTC.

This clone was counted once. The rearrangement joins TRBV5-1 to TRBJ1-1, with TRBD1 identical over 8 bases. Germline loops: CDR1 SGHRS, CDR2 YFSETQ. The V and J ends lost 1 base and 8 bases, in that order; junction bases with no gene match: 16. The CDR3 runs to 17 residues. CDR3 nucleotides: TGCGCCAGCAGCTTGCAGGCAGGGGGCGCGACCTTGGCAGAAGCTTTCTTT. It encodes CASSLQAGGATLAEAFF.

This clone was seen only a few times. The rearrangement uses TRBV6-1 and TRBJ1-5; TRBD1 matches 8 bases. Trimming removed 4 bases from V and 4 bases from J; junction bases left unmatched: 6. CDR1 and CDR2 from the germline V gene are MNHNS and SASEGT. The CDR3 covers 15 residues. The CDR3 spells CASSAYRTGNQPQHF. The DNA for the CDR3 is TGTGCCAGCAGTGCCTATAGGACAGGGAATCAGCCCCAGCATTTT.

The V gene is TRBV7-8, the J gene TRBJ1-5; no clear D gene. This CDR3 region has 14 residues. V lost 0 bases, J lost 5 bases, and 8 bases lay in between. Germline values: CDR1 SGHVS, CDR2 FQNEAQ. CDR3 in DNA: TGTGCCAGCAGCTTAGCTCCGGCCGATCAGCCCCAGCATTTT. This encodes CASSLAPADQPQHF.

The chain carries TRBV4-1 and TRBJ2-7, with a tentative D call TRBD1 (6 bases). The length of the CDR3 is 17 residues. Germline CDR1 reads MGHRA; CDR2 reads YSYEKL. The V gene lost 0 bases and the J gene lost 0 bases, with 15 bases spanning the gap. CDR3 sequence reads: CASSQDVGQQYSYEQYF. CDR3 nucleotide sequence: TGCGCCAGCAGCCAAGATGTTGGACAGCAATACTCCTACGAGCAGTACTTC.

The chain links TRBV18 to TRBJ2-2; maybe TRBD1 (6 bases). The CDR3 loop spans 15 amino acids. Germline CDR1 KGHSH, CDR2 LQKENI. Trimming cost V 3 bases and J 6 bases, with 14 bases left between them. The CDR3 bases are TGTGCCAGCTCACCGAGGGGCAGGGGTGCCGGGGAGCTGTTTTTT. The encoded protein is CASSPRGRGAGELFF.

The gene calls are TRBV5-6 and TRBJ2-5; the match to TRBD2 covers 10 bases. Germline CDR1 SGHDT, CDR2 YYEEEE. V lost 2 bases, J lost 5 bases, and 6 bases stayed unmatched. This CDR3 has 15 residues. Here the CDR3 DNA reads TGTGCCAGCAGCTTACCAGCGGGGGGGGTGGAGACCCAGTACTTC. Amino acid sequence: CASSLPAGGVETQYF.

This chain joins TRBV2 and TRBJ2-2, with D maybe TRBD1 (5 bases). V lost 5 bases and J lost 4, with 14 bases in between. Germline-derived CDR1 and CDR2 are SNHLY and FYNNEI. CDR3 length: 15 amino acids. The CDR3 nucleotides are TGTGCCAGCAGTAAAGGACAAGTGGGCACCGGGGAGCTGTTTTTT. It codes for CASSKGQVGTGELFF.

This chain links TRBV19 with TRBJ1-1, with 10 bases lining up with TRBD1. The CDR3 totals 15 residues. Germline CDR1 reads LNHDA; CDR2 reads SQIVND (reference sequence). Losses at the gene ends were 6 bases for V and 4 bases for J; bases not matched to a gene: 8. For the CDR3, the DNA is TGTGCCAGTAGCCGGAGGACAGGGGGTCCCACTGAAGCTTTCTTT. Encoded protein: CASSRRTGGPTEAFF.

The sample holds one count of this clone. The rearrangement joins TRBV30 to TRBJ1-1, with D possibly TRBD1 on 6 matching bases. V lost 3 bases and J 3 bases, leaving 26 bases between the germline ends. The CDR3 is 18 residues long. CDR1 is GTSNPN, CDR2 SVGIG, per germline (reference sequence). The CDR3 DNA follows: TGTGCCTGGAGGGGGACGTGGGTCTCCGAAACAGGGCACACTGAAGCTTTCTTT. Amino acids: CAWRGTWVSETGHTEAFF.

This clone was found once. This CDR3 is CASRWGAVSYEQYF. In DNA form, the CDR3 reads TGCGCCAGCAGGTGGGGGGCTGTCTCCTACGAGCAGTACTTC. The rearrangement joins TRBV5-1 to TRBJ2-7, with D possibly called TRBD1 or TRBD2 (6 bases each). Trimming left V 5 bases short and J 0 bases short, with 12 bases between. Germline V lookup: CDR1 SGHRS, CDR2 YFSETQ. The length of the CDR3 is 14 residues.

The CDR3 DNA is TGTGCCAGCAGTTCAACAGTAGACTCCTACGAGCAGTACTTC. Residues: CASSSTVDSYEQYF. The chain uses TRBV27 and TRBJ2-7; D unclear. CDR1 and CDR2 (germline): MNHEY, SMNVEV (reference sequence). Trimming pared 4 bases from V and 0 bases from J, leaving 10 bases between. The CDR3 length is 14 residues.